This T cell receptor (beta chain) was profiled in a study of T-cell reconstitution after alpha-beta-depleted transplantation in children. The CDR3 is 14 amino acids. The V and J ends lost 1 base and 7 bases, in that order; junction bases with no gene match: 6. The authors prepared the TCRbeta library with unique molecular identifiers. TCRdb itself ran the PCR reads through MiXCR, one entry per CDR3 protein. The top ten clones hold 25% to 30% of a sample with over 400,000 distinct CDR3 sequences, 43% of them seen once. This clonotype was obtained from a girl aged 2 to 10 with aplastic anemia, due to receive a stem cell transplant. The V and J genes are TRBV12-3 or TRBV12-4 and TRBJ2-7, with 8 bases fitting TRBD2. This specimen was PBMCs, taken before TCRalphabeta/CD19-depleted stem cell transplant. The CDR3 sequence is CASSLVAGGEEQYF. In DNA, the CDR3 is TGTGCCAGCAGTTTAGTGGCGGGGGGTGAGGAGCAGTACTTC.